This passage covers 18 T cell receptor beta chains from one sample sequenced in a study of blood T cells in healthy people across ages (dated by TCRdb to between 2014 and 2016). The library was produced with 5' RACE. The sequencing machine was an Illumina HiSeq 2500. A second PCR of about 7 to 12 cycles was run with a J-beta primer mix and a sample-barcoded 5' primer. TCRdb took the public reads, trimmed them with fastp at Q25, ran MiXCR for clone calling and kept in-frame beta chains. CDR3 protein duplicates are merged, each entry listing the most common genes and DNA. The sample data list about 640,000 distinct CDR3 sequences, and roughly 50% of these were observed just once. In total, the top ten clones hold approximately 40% of the sample. The sequenced sample consisted of blood. All receptors derive from a man between 60 and 75 years old in good health.

The chain has TRBV6-6 and TRBJ1-2, with D perhaps matching TRBD1 (5 bases). V dropped 6 bases and J dropped 4 bases, with 21 bases sitting between them. The CDR3 is 16 residues long. Germline CDR1 reads MNHNY; CDR2 reads SVGAGI (reference sequence). DNA of the CDR3: TGTGCCAGCAGCCTTGGAGGAGGGATGGGGGGCTATGGCTACACCTTC. This encodes CASSLGGGMGGYGYTF.

J is TRBJ2-5 and V is TRBV12-3 or TRBV12-4; unclear D gene. The V end lost 7 bases, the J end lost 5 bases, and 14 bases lay between the germline ends. This CDR3 comprises 13 residues. The CDR3 reads CASTYGTVETQYF. The DNA of the CDR3 is TGTGCCAGCACATATGGAACGGTGGAGACCCAGTACTTC.

The V gene is TRBV9, the J gene TRBJ2-7; D remains ambiguous. CDR3 length equals 14 residues. CDR1 is SGDLS and CDR2 is YYNGEE in the germline V gene. V was cut by 0 bases and J by 2 bases, with 9 bases left in between. The CDR3 loop reads CASSVDLDTYEQYF. The CDR3 DNA reads TGTGCCAGCAGCGTAGATTTGGATACCTACGAGCAGTACTTC.

The table lists this clonotype with many counts. Since a much larger clone is just one base distant, this may be a read error. The chain recombines TRBV4-1 with TRBJ2-7; TRBD2 matches 7 bases. CDR3 size: 15 residues. The germline gives CDR1 MGHRA, CDR2 YSYEKL. V gave up 3 bases and J gave up 3 bases; unmatched junction bases: 8. The chain's CDR3 is CASSHIRAGLYEQYF. DNA for the CDR3: TGCGCCAGCAGCCACATCCGAGCGGGGCTCTACGAGCAGTACTTC.

This sequence joins TRBV10-3 and TRBJ2-3; D might be TRBD1 or TRBD2, each matching 5 bases. CDR1 is ENHRY and CDR2 is SYGVKD in the germline V gene. The V end lost 6 bases, the J end lost 6 bases, and 16 bases lay between the germline ends. CDR3 length: 14 residues. The CDR3 region is CAISSGTPSDTQYF. The CDR3 DNA reads TGTGCCATCAGCTCCGGGACCCCGAGCGATACGCAGTATTTT.

This clonotype appeared a few times. The V gene is TRBV3-1, the J gene TRBJ2-5; TRBD2 agrees at 7 bases. Germline CDR1 and CDR2: LGHDT and YNNKEL (reference sequence). V shed 2 bases, J shed 2 bases, and the junction held 5 bases outside the gene matches. There are 15 residues in the CDR3. CDR3 sequence reads: CASSQPTGGQETQYF. The CDR3 bases are TGTGCCAGCAGCCAACCAACGGGGGGACAAGAGACCCAGTACTTC.

The genes are TRBV2 and TRBJ2-5; 11 positions match TRBD1. Germline V gene sequence: CDR1 SNHLY, CDR2 FYNNEI. Trimming cost V 6 bases and J 3 bases; bases outside gene matches: 6. The CDR3 consists of 15 residues. The CDR3 coding sequence is TGTGCCAGCAGGGACAGGGGGCTTCTGGAAGAGACCCAGTACTTC. It codes for CASRDRGLLEETQYF.

This clonotype was seen only a few times. This rearrangement joins TRBV27 to TRBJ2-5, with 8 bases lining up with TRBD2. The junction had 8 bases not matched to a gene; V was cut back by 7 bases and J by 7 bases. The germline gives CDR1 MNHEY, CDR2 SMNVEV (reference sequence). This CDR3 spans 13 amino acids. CDR3 amino acids: CASTSGSRGTQYF. CDR3 nucleotide sequence: TGTGCCAGCACTAGCGGGTCCCGGGGGACCCAGTACTTC.

The table lists this clonotype with a few counts. The rearrangement joins TRBV20-1 to TRBJ2-7; no definite D call. Trimming took off 6 bases at V and 6 bases at J, with 12 bases between the two ends. The CDR3 has 11 amino acids. Germline-derived CDR1 and CDR2 are DFQATT and SNEGSKA (reference sequence). CDR3 coding DNA: TGCAGTGCAGCCGACGGGCTCGAGCAGTACTTC. Its translation: CSAADGLEQYF.

The chain combines TRBV5-1 with TRBJ1-5, with TRBD1 identical over 7 bases. The germline gives CDR1 SGHRS, CDR2 YFSETQ. V was pared by 0 bases and J by 9 bases, with 6 bases of the junction left unmatched. The CDR3 extends over 14 amino acids. The CDR3 DNA follows: TGCGCCAGCAGCTTGGGGACAGGCGCGTGGCCCCAGCATTTT. Protein sequence: CASSLGTGAWPQHF.

Notes on this clonotype: The germline gene is not matched at one end of the junction; a read error may be the cause. V gene TRBV5-1 combines with J gene TRBJ2-7, with unresolved D. Germline values: CDR1 SGHRS, CDR2 YFSETQ. This CDR3 has 16 residues. CDR3 protein: CASNLVPTPSSYEQYF. CDR3 coding DNA: TGCGCCAGCAACTTGGTCCCGACACCGAGCTCCTACGAGCAGTACTTC.

The chain carries TRBV5-1 and TRBJ2-3, with no clear D. Germline V CDR1 and CDR2: SGHRS, YFSETQ. This CDR3 spans 14 amino acids. Deletions cut 0 bases from V and 4 bases from J, with 9 bases between. The CDR3 DNA reads TGCGCCAGCAGCTTGGCCTTAGTTCCAGATACGCAGTATTTT. Protein sequence: CASSLALVPDTQYF. The variable domain in full, completed from reference TRBV5-1 and TRBJ2-3, reads KAGVTQTPRYLIKTRGQQVTLSCSPISGHRSVSWYQQTPGQGLQFLFEYFSETQRNKGNFPGRFSGRQFSNSRSEMNVSTLELGDSALYLCASSLALVPDTQYFGPGTRLTVL.

V gene TRBV2 combines with J gene TRBJ2-1; 7 positions agree with TRBD2. The J segment lost 1 base and the V segment lost 10 bases, leaving 7 bases of the junction unmatched. The CDR3 runs to 14 residues. Germline CDR1 SNHLY, CDR2 FYNNEI. CDR3 nucleotides: TGTGCCACCCTCCTAGCGGCTTCCTACAATGAGCAGTTCTTC. Translated, it gives CATLLAASYNEQFF.

With respect to this clonotype: Germline and junction disagree at one end, which may indicate a read error. J is TRBJ2-1 and V is TRBV24-1; D perhaps matches TRBD2 (5 bases). Germline V lookup: CDR1 KGHDR, CDR2 SFDVKD. This CDR3 has 16 amino acids. CDR3 protein: CATSDSAGPGNSERFF. The CDR3 bases are TGTGCCACCAGTGATTCTGCAGGCCCGGGAAACAGTGAGCGGTTCTTC.

This clonotype has a single count. This chain connects TRBV3-1 to TRBJ1-6, with D unclear. The CDR3 has 15 amino acids. V was trimmed by 4 bases and J by 7 bases, leaving 14 bases between them. CDR1 is LGHDT, CDR2 YNNKEL, per germline (reference sequence). CDR3 DNA sequence: TGTGCCAGCAGCCGAACCGGGTTGGGGAATTCACCCCTCCACTTT. This sequence encodes CASSRTGLGNSPLHF.

This rearrangement joins TRBV3-1 to TRBJ2-1; the match to TRBD2 covers 12 bases. After removal of 6 bases from V and 4 bases from J, the junction contained 4 bases not matched to a gene. The CDR3 is 15 residues long. Germline-derived CDR1 and CDR2 are LGHDT and YNNKEL (reference sequence). The CDR3 loop reads CASSPSGGVYNEQFF. The CDR3 DNA is TGTGCCAGCAGTCCTAGCGGGGGGGTGTACAATGAGCAGTTCTTC.

The chain joins TRBV20-1 to TRBJ2-3, with TRBD2 identical over 8 bases. CDR3 length equals 16 residues. The trim removed 6 bases at V and 2 bases at J, leaving 13 bases unmatched. From germline, CDR1 is DFQATT and CDR2 SNEGSKA (reference sequence). Written as DNA, the CDR3 is TGCAGTGCCCCCCCGGGGGGGGCGCGGGTCACAGATACGCAGTATTTT. Translating it yields CSAPPGGARVTDTQYF.

V usage is TRBV5-6 and J usage is TRBJ2-7, with D unresolved. There are 13 residues in the CDR3. V lost 0 bases to trimming and J lost 3 bases, with 7 bases between them. Germline V CDR1 and CDR2: SGHDT, YYEEEE. CDR3 loop: CASSLGVHYEQYF. CDR3 nucleotide sequence: TGTGCCAGCAGCTTGGGGGTCCACTACGAGCAGTACTTC.